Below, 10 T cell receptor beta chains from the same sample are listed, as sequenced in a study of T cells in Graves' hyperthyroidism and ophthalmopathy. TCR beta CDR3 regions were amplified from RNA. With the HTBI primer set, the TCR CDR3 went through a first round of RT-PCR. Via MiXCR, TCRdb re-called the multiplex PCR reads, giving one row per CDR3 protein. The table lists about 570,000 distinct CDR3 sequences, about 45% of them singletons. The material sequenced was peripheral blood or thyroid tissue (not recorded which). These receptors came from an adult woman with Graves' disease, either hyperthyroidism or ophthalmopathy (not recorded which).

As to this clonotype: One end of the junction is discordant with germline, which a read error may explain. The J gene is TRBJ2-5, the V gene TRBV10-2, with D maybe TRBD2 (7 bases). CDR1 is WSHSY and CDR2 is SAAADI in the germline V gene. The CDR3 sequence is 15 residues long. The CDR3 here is CASSLGGVIQGTQYF. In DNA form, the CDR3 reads TGCGCCAGCAGTCTAGGGGGGGTGATCCAAGGGACCCAGTACTTC.

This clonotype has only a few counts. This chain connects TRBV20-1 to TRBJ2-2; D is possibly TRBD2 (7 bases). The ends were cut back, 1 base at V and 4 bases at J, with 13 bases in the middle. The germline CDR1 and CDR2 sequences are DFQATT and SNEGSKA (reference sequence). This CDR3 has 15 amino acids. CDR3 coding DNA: TGCAGTGCTAGAGGGAGGGGGGGGGGCACCGGGGAGCTGTTTTTT. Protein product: CSARGRGGGTGELFF.

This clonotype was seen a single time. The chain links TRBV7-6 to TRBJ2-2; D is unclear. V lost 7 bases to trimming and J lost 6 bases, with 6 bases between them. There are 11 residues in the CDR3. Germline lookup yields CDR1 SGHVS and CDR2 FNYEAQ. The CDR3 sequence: CASNMAGELFF. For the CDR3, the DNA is TGTGCCAGCAACATGGCCGGGGAGCTGTTTTTT. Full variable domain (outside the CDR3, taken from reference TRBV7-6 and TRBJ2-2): GAGVSQSPRYKVTKRGQDVALRCDPISGHVSLYWYRQALGQGPEFLTYFNYEAQQDKSGLPNDRFSAERPEGSISTLTIQRTEQRDSAMYRCASNMAGELFFGEGSRLTVL.

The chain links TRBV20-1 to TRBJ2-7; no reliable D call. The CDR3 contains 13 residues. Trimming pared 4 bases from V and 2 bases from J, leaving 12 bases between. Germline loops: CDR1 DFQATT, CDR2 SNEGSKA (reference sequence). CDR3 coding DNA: TGCAGTGCTACGAAACGCCGTACCTACGAGCAGTACTTC. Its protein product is CSATKRRTYEQYF.

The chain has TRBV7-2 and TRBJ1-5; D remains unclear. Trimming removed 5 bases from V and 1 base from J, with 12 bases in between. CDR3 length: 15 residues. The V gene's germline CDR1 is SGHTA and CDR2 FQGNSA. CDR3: CASSLQLRSNQPQHF. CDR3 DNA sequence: TGTGCCAGCAGCCTTCAACTCAGGAGCAATCAGCCCCAGCATTTT.

The CDR3 DNA reads as TGTGCCAGCAGCTTAGCTAGGACCCTCGGTTCCTACAATGAGCAGTTCTTC. Protein product: CASSLARTLGSYNEQFF. The V call is TRBV7-8, the J call TRBJ2-1; D is unclear. V lost 0 bases and J lost 1, with 13 bases in between. Germline lookup yields CDR1 SGHVS and CDR2 FQNEAQ. The CDR3 consists of 17 residues.

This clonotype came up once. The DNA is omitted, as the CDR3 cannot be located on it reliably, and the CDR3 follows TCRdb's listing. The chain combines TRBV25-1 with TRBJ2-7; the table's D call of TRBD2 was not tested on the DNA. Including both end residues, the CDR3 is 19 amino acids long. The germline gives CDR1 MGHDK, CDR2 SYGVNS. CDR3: CACSARSPQATSGNYEQYF.

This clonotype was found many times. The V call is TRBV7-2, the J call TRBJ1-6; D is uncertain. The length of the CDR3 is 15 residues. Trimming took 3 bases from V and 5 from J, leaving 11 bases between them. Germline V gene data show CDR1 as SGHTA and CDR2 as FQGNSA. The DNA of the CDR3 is TGTGCCAGCAGCTTTTCGGGGTCGGATAATTCACCCCTCCACTTT. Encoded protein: CASSFSGSDNSPLHF.

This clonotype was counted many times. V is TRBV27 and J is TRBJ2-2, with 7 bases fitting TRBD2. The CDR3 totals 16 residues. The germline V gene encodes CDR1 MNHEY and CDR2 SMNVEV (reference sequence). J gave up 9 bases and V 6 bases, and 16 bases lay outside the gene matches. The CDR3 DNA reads TGTGCCAGCAGCCACTTTGCGGGAGTCTTCGCCCGGGAGCTGTTTTTT. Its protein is CASSHFAGVFARELFF.

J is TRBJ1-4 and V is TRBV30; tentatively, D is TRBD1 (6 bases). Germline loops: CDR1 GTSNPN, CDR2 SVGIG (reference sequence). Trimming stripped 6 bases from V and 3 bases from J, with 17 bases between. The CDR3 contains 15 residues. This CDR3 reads CACSRWDKANEKLFF. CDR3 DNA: TGTGCCTGCTCCAGGTGGGACAAAGCTAATGAAAAACTGTTTTTT.